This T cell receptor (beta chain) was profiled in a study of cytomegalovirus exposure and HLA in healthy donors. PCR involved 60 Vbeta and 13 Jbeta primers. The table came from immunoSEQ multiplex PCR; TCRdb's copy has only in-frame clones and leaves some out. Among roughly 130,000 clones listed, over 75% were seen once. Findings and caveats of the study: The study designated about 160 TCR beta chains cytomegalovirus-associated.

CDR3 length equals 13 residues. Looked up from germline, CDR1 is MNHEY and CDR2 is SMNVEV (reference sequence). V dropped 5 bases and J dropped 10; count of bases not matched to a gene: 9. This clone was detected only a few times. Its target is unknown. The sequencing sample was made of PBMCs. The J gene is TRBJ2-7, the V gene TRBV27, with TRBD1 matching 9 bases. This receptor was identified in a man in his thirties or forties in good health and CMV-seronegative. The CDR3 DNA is TGTGCCAGCAGTCCCGACAGGGGGAATGACCAGTACTTC. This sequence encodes CASSPDRGNDQYF.